The text below deals with one TCR beta chain. These data are taken from a study of OX40 agonist ivuxolimab in advanced cancers. Across the study: Three patients had partial responses: one hepatocellular carcinoma, two cutaneous melanoma.

Looked up from germline, CDR1 is LGHNA and CDR2 is YNFKEQ. This CDR3 region has 17 residues. V was trimmed by 0 bases and J by 0 bases, leaving 12 bases between them. The assay was immunoSEQ multiplex PCR, and TCRdb's table has in-frame clones only and misses some. The table has about 79,000 clones, about 90% seen once. It was autoimmune disease history or systemic immunosuppression that excluded patients. The receptor was isolated from an adult with an advanced solid tumor such as melanoma, head and neck, liver or kidney cancer. The gene calls are TRBV4-2 and TRBJ2-1; no reliable D call. Sequences were derived from CD4+ or CD8+ T cells sorted from blood, sampled in a trial of the OX40 agonist ivuxolimab. CDR3 sequence reads: CASSQDLWRSSYNEQFF. The DNA for the CDR3 is TGTGCCAGCAGCCAAGATCTCTGGCGGAGCTCCTACAATGAGCAGTTCTTC.